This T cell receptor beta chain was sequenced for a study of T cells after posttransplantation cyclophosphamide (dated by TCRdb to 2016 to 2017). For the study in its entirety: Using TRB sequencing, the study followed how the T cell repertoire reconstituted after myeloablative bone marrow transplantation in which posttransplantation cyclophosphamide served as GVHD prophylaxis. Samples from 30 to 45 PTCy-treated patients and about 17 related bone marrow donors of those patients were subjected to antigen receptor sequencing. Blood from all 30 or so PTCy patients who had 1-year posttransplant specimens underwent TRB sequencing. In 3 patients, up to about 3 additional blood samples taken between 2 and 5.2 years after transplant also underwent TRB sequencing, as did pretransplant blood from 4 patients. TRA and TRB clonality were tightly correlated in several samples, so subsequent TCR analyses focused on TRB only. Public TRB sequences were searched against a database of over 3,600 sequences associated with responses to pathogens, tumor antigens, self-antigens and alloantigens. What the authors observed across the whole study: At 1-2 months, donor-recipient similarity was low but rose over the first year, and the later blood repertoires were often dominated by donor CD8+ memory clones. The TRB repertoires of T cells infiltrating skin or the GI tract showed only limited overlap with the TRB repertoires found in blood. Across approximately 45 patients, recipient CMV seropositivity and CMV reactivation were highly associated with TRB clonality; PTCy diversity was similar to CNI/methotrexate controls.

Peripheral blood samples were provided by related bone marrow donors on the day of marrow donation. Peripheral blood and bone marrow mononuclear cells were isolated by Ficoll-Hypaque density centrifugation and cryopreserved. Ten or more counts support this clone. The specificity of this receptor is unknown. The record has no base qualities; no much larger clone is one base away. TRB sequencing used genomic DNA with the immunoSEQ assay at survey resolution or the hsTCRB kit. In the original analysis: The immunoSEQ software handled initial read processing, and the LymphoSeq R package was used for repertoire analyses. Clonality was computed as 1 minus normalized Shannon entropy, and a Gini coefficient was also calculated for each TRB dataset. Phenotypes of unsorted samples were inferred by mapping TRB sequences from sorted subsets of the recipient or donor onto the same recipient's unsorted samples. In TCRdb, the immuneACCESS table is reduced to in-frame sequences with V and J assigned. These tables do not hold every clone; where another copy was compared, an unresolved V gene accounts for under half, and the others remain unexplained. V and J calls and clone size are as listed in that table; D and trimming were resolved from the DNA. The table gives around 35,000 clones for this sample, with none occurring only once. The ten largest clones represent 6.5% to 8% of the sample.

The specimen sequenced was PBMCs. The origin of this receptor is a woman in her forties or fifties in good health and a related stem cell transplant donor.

The CDR3 is CASSLRPAAGDEQFF. The DNA is as follows: TGTGCCAGCAGCTTAAGGCCAGCCGCGGGGGATGAGCAGTTCTTC. This chain is built from TRBV7-3 and TRBJ2-1; TRBD2 matches 7 bases in the middle. From the cysteine up to the phenylalanine, the CDR3 has a length of 15 residues. Only the CDR3 region is kept as DNA, spanning 45 bases read in frame from base 1. Reading the germline V gene gives CDR1 SGHTA and CDR2 FQGTGA. V lost 1 base and J lost 8 bases, and the count of bases not matched to a germline gene is 8.